Each of the 19 T cell receptor beta chains below was sequenced from the same sample in a study of technical replicates of blood from a handful of donors (TCRdb year 2017). Library preparation used the immunoSEQ multiplex PCR assay. The clones in this table, taken by TCRdb from immuneACCESS, are in-frame only. Not every clone is retained; where verified, under half of the shortfall comes from an unresolved V gene, and the cause of the rest is unknown. Recorded for this sample are more than 65,000 clones; nearly 98% of them occurred a single time. About 0.3% of the sample comes from the top ten. Sequencing was done on a sample of T cells isolated from PBMCs. All receptors come from a human donor in good health.

V usage is TRBV27 and J usage is TRBJ1-5; 9 nucleotides match TRBD1. The germline gives CDR1 MNHEY, CDR2 SMNVEV (reference sequence). The CDR3 loop spans 17 amino acids. With V trimmed by 5 bases and J by 7 bases, 15 bases remained unmatched. CDR3 nucleotides: TGTGCCAGCAGTCCGCCCGGGACAGGGAGGTTGGAGCAGCCCCAGCATTTT. Amino acids: CASSPPGTGRLEQPQHF.

The gene calls are TRBV7-3 and TRBJ2-3; 13 nucleotides line up with TRBD2. Per germline, CDR1 SGHTA and CDR2 FQGTGA. The CDR3 consists of 16 residues. V dropped 3 bases and J dropped 4; count of bases not matched to a gene: 4. The CDR3 DNA reads as TGTGCCAGCAGCTTCGGGACTAGCGGGGTCCCAGATACGCAGTATTTT. Its protein is CASSFGTSGVPDTQYF.

This clone was seen only once. CDR3 nucleotide sequence: TGTGCCAGCAGCCCGGGAGTACTTTACGAGCAGTACTTC. This sequence encodes CASSPGVLYEQYF. The chain uses TRBV11-3 and TRBJ2-7; D might be TRBD2 (6 bases). V gave up 5 bases and J gave up 4 bases, with 12 bases separating them. The CDR3 has 13 residues. Germline lookup yields CDR1 SGHNT and CDR2 YENEEA.

CDR3 coding DNA: TGTGCCAGCAGTGGAGACAGGACCTATGGCTACACCTTC. It encodes CASSGDRTYGYTF. The chain couples TRBV6-1 to TRBJ1-2; a possible D gene is TRBD1 (6 bases). Germline values: CDR1 MNHNS, CDR2 SASEGT. The CDR3 runs 13 residues. V lost 4 bases and J lost 4, with 10 bases in between.

The V call is TRBV6-1, the J call TRBJ1-1, with no clear D. The germline V gene encodes CDR1 MNHNS and CDR2 SASEGT. Trimming left V 3 bases short and J 10 bases short, with 9 bases between. The CDR3 spans 11 residues. CDR3 bases: TGTGCCAGCAGTGACGTGAAGCGAGCTTTCTTT. Translating gives CASSDVKRAFF.

This rearrangement joins TRBV14 to TRBJ2-5; D perhaps matches TRBD2 (5 bases). The germline V gene has CDR1 SGHDN and CDR2 FVKESK. Trimming took 0 bases from V and 7 from J, leaving 12 bases between them. The CDR3 covers 14 residues. The CDR3 DNA reads TGTGCCAGCAGCCAAGAATCCGGGGTCGGGACCCAGTACTTC. Protein sequence: CASSQESGVGTQYF.

The chain joins TRBV5-6 to TRBJ2-7; TRBD2 matches at 10 bases. V lost 2 bases to trimming and J lost 5 bases; unmatched junction nucleotides: 7. Germline assignment: CDR1 SGHDT and CDR2 YYEEEE. The CDR3 is 15 residues long. CDR3 nucleotide sequence: TGTGCCAGCAGCTTACTAGCGGGAAAAAGGGACGAGCAGTACTTC. Protein: CASSLLAGKRDEQYF.

The chain uses TRBV6-5 and TRBJ2-7; D may be TRBD2 (5 bases). Germline-derived CDR1 and CDR2 are MNHEY and SVGAGI. V was pared by 0 bases and J by 6 bases, with 18 bases between. This CDR3 is 16 amino acids long. The CDR3 region has the DNA TGTGCCAGCAGTTACTCGACGAGCGGATTCGGGCTCGAGCAGTACTTC. This gives the protein CASSYSTSGFGLEQYF.

The chain recombines TRBV4-1 with TRBJ1-1; no clear D. The V gene's germline CDR1 is MGHRA and CDR2 YSYEKL. The CDR3 runs to 16 residues. V lost 0 bases and J 0 bases, leaving 11 bases between the germline ends. The chain's CDR3 is CASSQEEVQMNTEAFF. The CDR3 nucleotides are TGCGCCAGCAGCCAAGAGGAAGTACAGATGAACACTGAAGCTTTCTTT.

The gene calls are TRBV6-1 and TRBJ1-2; TRBD1 matches 10 bases. Looked up from germline, CDR1 is MNHNS and CDR2 is SASEGT. V lost 7 bases and J lost 8; bases outside the gene matches: 4. CDR3 length: 12 residues. Here the CDR3 DNA reads TGTGCCAGCAATGACAGGGGGCTCGGCTACACCTTC. As protein: CASNDRGLGYTF.

The rearrangement joins TRBV7-2 to TRBJ1-2; no firm D call. With 5 bases removed from V and 8 bases from J, the gap between germline ends came to 12 bases. Germline V gene data show CDR1 as SGHTA and CDR2 as FQGNSA. The CDR3 runs 12 residues. The CDR3 reads CASSTNPGGYTF. CDR3 coding DNA: TGTGCCAGCAGCACTAACCCGGGGGGCTACACCTTC.

This chain uses TRBV19 with TRBJ2-7, with D tentatively TRBD1 (6 bases). This CDR3 is built from 13 residues. Trimming cost V 10 bases and J 5 bases, with 18 bases left between them. Germline V CDR1 and CDR2: LNHDA, SQIVND (reference sequence). The CDR3 DNA follows: TGTGCCACTAAAGACAGGAATTCCCACGAGCAGTACTTC. Amino acid sequence: CATKDRNSHEQYF.

J is TRBJ1-2 and V is TRBV4-1, with unresolved D. Per the germline V gene, CDR1 is MGHRA and CDR2 is YSYEKL. The CDR3 consists of 16 residues. The V and J ends lost 1 base and 3 bases respectively, with 15 bases between them. CDR3 residues: CASSQVVYGLDYGYTF. As DNA, the CDR3 is TGCGCCAGCAGCCAAGTGGTTTATGGGCTGGACTATGGCTACACCTTC.

The rearrangement joins TRBV6-6 to TRBJ1-3, with D possibly being TRBD1 (5 bases). Germline CDR1 MNHNY, CDR2 SVGAGI (reference sequence). V dropped 4 bases and J dropped 4 bases, with 17 bases sitting between them. CDR3 length: 16 residues. CDR3 bases: TGTGCCAGCAGTTTCGCCGGGACTGAACCCGGAAACACCATATATTTT. This encodes CASSFAGTEPGNTIYF.

The rearrangement links TRBV4-2 to TRBJ2-1; 9 bases agree with TRBD2. The CDR3 has 15 residues. CDR1 is LGHNA and CDR2 is YNFKEQ in the germline V gene. With 4 bases clipped from V and 6 bases from J, the junction kept 7 bases outside the gene matches. The CDR3 bases are TGTGCCAGCAGCCTTTCAGCGGGAGGTGGCAATGAGCAGTTCTTC. Protein sequence: CASSLSAGGGNEQFF.

The chain carries TRBV5-4 and TRBJ1-4; 11 bases fit TRBD1. Looked up from germline, CDR1 is SGHNT and CDR2 is YYREEE (reference sequence). The CDR3 loop spans 15 amino acids. V was pared by 4 bases and J by 2 bases, with 1 base of the junction left unmatched. The CDR3 loop reads CASSGTGGTNEKLFF. CDR3 DNA: TGTGCCAGCAGCGGGACAGGGGGGACTAATGAAAAACTGTTTTTT.

DNA of the CDR3: TGTGCCAGCAGTCAGGTCGGGGAGCTGTTTTTT. This gives the protein CASSQVGELFF. This chain uses TRBV28 with TRBJ2-2; D not resolved. Germline assignment: CDR1 MDHEN and CDR2 SYDVKM. Trimming left V 5 bases short and J 7 bases short, with 5 bases between. The CDR3 loop spans 11 amino acids.

The gene calls are TRBV30 and TRBJ2-1; tentative D call: TRBD1 (6 bases). The CDR3 is made up of 13 amino acids. V was cut by 3 bases and J by 8 bases, with 14 bases left in between. Germline CDR1 reads GTSNPN; CDR2 reads SVGIG (reference sequence). The CDR3 region is CAWSRGYADEQFF. The CDR3 DNA reads TGTGCCTGGAGCAGGGGTTATGCAGATGAGCAGTTCTTC. Supplemented by reference TRBV30 and TRBJ2-1, the full variable domain reads SQTIHQWPATLVQPVGSPLSLECTVEGTSNPNLYWYRQAAGRGLQLLFYSVGIGQISSEVPQNLSASRPQDRQFILSSKKLLLSDSGFYLCAWSRGYADEQFFGPGTRLTVL.

The chain has TRBV13 and TRBJ2-7; no firm D call. In germline, CDR1 is PRHDT, CDR2 FYEKMQ (reference sequence). There are 18 residues in the CDR3. The germline V and J ends were trimmed by 1 base and 6 bases, with 25 bases remaining between them. CDR3: CASSLEVDPLSEFREQYF. The CDR3 DNA sequence: TGTGCCAGCAGCTTAGAAGTAGACCCTCTCTCGGAGTTTCGCGAGCAGTACTTC.